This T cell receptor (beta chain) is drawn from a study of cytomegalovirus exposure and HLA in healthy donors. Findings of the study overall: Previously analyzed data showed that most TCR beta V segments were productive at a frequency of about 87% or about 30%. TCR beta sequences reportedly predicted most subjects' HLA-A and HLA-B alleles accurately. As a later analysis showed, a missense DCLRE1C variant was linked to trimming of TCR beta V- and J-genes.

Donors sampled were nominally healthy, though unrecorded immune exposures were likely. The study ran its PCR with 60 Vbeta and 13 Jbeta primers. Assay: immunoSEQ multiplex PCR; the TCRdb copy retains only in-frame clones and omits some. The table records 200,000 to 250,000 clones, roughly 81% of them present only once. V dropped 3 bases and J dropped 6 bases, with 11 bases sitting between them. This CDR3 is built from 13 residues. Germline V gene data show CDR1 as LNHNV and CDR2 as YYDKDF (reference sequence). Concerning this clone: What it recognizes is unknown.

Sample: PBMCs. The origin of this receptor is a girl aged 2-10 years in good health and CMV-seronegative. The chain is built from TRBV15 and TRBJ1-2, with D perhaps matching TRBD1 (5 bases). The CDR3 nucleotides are TGTGCCACCAGCAGGGGGGGAGGGGATGGCTACACCTTC. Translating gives CATSRGGGDGYTF.